Sequencing of this TCR beta chain was carried out in a study of blood T cell repertoires in COVID-19. Looking at the study overall: Sites in the United States, Italy and Spain provided acute and convalescent COVID-19 samples. PBMCs, B-cell-depleted T cells, or T cells were the source of the cDNA or gDNA that made up the material.

Germline CDR1 and CDR2: SQVTM and ANQGSEA. The CDR3 totals 11 residues. The ends were cut back, 8 bases at V and 7 bases at J, with 12 bases in the middle. Sequenced by immunoSEQ multiplex PCR; TCRdb stores in-frame clones only, minus some. The sample includes approximately 340,000 clones, around 80% of them seen just once. This TCR derives from a man aged 25-45 years with active or convalescent COVID-19. Sequenced: peripheral blood. This chain connects TRBV29-1 to TRBJ2-1; D uncertain. Written as DNA, the CDR3 is TGCAGCCTGCGACTTGCAAATGAGCAGTTCTTC. Its translation is CSLRLANEQFF.